The entry below describes one TCR beta chain. No antigen is known for it. The data derive from a study of T-cell memory formation after mild COVID-19. Study-level information: TCR clusters mostly belonged to single donors. Study-wide results and limits: Detection of some responders pre-infection suggested pre-existing cross-reactive memory T cells participated. Clones shrinking from day 15 to 85 showed even CD4/CD8 mixes; later expanders tilted CD4+.

Trimming shortened V by 3 bases and J by 6 bases, and 11 bases separated the two germline ends. The CDR3 loop spans 13 amino acids. TCRdb recomputed calls from the 5' RACE reads with MiXCR, one row per CDR3 protein. The data hold 150,000 to 200,000 distinct CDR3 sequences, with roughly 23% observed a single time. This chain joins TRBV12-3 or TRBV12-4 and TRBJ1-2; D is uncertain. The TCR comes from an adult woman who had mild COVID-19 (a few samples of this study predate the infection). Cell type and time point are not known. The source material was PBMCs or a T cell subset sorted from them (not recorded which). CDR3 protein: CASSLSGFDGYTF. CDR3 in DNA: TGTGCCAGCAGTTTGTCGGGGTTTGATGGCTACACCTTC.